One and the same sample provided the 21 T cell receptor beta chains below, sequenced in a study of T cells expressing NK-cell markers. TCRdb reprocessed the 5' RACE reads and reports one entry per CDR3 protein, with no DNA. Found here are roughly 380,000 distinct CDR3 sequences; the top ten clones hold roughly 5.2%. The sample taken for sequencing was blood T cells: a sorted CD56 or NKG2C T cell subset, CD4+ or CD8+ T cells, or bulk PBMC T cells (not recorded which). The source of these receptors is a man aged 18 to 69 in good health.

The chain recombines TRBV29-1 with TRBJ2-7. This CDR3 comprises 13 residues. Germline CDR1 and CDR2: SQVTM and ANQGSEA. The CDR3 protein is CSVLMVGFYEQYF.

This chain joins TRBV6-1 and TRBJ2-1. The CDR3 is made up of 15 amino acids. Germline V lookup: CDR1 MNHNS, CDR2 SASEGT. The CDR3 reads CASRGYHNLVDEQFF.

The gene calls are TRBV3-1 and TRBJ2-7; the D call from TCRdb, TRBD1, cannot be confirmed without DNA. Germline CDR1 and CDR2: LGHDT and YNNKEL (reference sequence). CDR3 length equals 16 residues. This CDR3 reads CASSREQVVAFYEQYF.

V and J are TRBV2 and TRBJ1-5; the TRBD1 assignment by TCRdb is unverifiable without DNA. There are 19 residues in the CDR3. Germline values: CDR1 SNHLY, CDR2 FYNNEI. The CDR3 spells CASSEHRISGPYSNQPQHF.

CDR3: CASSLGQRRVDTQYF. The chain couples TRBV5-6 to TRBJ2-3. Germline CDR1 is SGHDT and CDR2 is YYEEEE. This CDR3 spans 15 amino acids.

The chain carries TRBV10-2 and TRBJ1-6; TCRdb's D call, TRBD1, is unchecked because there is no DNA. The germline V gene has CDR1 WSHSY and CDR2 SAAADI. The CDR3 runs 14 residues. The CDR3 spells CASSAVGTNSPLHF.

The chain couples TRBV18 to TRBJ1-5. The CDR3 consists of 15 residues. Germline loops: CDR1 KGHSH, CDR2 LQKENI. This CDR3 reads CASSSRRGGNQPQHF.

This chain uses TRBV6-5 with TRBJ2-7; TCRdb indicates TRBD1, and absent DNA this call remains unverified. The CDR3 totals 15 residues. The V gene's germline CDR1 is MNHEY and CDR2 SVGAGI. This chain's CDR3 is CASSYYEGANYEQYF.

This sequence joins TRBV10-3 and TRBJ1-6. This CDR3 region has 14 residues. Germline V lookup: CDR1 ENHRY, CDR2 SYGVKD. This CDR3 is CAISESPYNSPLHF.

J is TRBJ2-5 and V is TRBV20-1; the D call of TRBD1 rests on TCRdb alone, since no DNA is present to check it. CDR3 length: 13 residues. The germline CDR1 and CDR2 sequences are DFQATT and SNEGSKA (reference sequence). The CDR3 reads CSALTGSVETQYF.

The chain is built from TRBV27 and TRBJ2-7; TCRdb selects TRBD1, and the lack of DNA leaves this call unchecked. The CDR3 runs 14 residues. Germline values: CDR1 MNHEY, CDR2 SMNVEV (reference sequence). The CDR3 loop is CASSLGFGGYEQYF.

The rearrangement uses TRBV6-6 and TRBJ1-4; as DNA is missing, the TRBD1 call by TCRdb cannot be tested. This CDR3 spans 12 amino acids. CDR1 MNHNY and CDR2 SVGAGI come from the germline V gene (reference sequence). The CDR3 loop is CASSYGREKLFF.

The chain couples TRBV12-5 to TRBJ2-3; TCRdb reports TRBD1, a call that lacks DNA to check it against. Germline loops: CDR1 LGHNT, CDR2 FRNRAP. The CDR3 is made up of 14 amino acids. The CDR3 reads CASGLRGGTDTQYF.

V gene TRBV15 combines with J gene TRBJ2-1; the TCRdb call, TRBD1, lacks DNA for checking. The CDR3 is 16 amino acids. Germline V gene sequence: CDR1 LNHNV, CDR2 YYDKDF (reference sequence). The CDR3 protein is CATSRRRGGQRNEQFF.

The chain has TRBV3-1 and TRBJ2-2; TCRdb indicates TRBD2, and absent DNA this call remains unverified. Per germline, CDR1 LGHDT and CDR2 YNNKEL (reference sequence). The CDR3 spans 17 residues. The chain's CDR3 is CASSFFRGLAGPGELFF.

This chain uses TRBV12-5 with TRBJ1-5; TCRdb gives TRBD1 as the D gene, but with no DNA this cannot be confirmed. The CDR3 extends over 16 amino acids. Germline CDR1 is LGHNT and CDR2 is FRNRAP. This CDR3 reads CASGQDRGDSNQPQHF. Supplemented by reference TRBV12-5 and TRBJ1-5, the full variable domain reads DARVTQTPRHKVTEMGQEVTMRCQPILGHNTVFWYRQTMMQGLELLAYFRNRAPLDDSGMPKDRFSAEMPDATLATLKIQPSEPRDSAVYFCASGQDRGDSNQPQHFGDGTRLSIL.

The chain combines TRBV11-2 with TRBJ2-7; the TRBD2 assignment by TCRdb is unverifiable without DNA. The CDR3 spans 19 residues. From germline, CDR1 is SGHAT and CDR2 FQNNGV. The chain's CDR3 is CASSLALGPSGGGSYEQYF.

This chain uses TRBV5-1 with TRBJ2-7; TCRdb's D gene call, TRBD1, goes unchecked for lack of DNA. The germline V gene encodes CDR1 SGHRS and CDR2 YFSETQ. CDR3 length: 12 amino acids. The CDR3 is CASSPEGREQYF.

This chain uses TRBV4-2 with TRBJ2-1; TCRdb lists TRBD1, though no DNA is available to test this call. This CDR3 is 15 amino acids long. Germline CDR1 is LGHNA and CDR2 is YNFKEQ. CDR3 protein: CASSQGADRVNEQFF.

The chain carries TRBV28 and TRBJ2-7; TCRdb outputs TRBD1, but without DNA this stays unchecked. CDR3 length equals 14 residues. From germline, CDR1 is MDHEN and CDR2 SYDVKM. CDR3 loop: CASSLGQGAREQYF. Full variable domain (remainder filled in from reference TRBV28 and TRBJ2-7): DVKVTQSSRYLVKRTGEKVFLECVQDMDHENMFWYRQDPGLGLRLIYFSYDVKMKEKGDIPEGYSVSREKKERFSLILESASTNQTSMYLCASSLGQGAREQYFGPGTRLTVT.

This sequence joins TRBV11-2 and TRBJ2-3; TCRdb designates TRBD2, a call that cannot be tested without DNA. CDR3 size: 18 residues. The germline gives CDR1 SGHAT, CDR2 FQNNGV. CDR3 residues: CASSSPSGGKPSTDTQYF.